This record looks at one T cell receptor (beta chain) sequence and its context. Its antigen is unidentified. The sample is drawn from a study of T cell repertoires in aging, cancer and after chemotherapy. Study-wide findings and caveats: Rebound thymic output was suggested by rising median generation probability during chemotherapy in each cancer cohort. Age-matched healthy donors had significantly more diverse, less clonal blood TCR repertoires than untreated cancer patients. Healthy donors lost TCR diversity with age mainly through richness, cancer patients through richness and evenness.

The template was genomic DNA from peripheral blood, not RNA. CDR1 and CDR2 from the germline V gene are DFQATT and SNEGSKA (reference sequence). The CDR3 is 15 amino acids. Trimming shortened V by 3 bases and J by 3 bases, and 12 bases separated the two germline ends. A mixed TRB-A/B primer pool amplified rearranged TRB by multiplex touch-down PCR. TCRdb itself ran the multiplex PCR reads through MiXCR, one entry per CDR3 protein. The sample holds approximately 10,000 distinct CDR3 sequences, 42% seen once. The source is a human donor in good health. Sequencing was done on a sample of blood. The chain is built from TRBV20-1 and TRBJ1-6, with D maybe TRBD1 (6 bases). CDR3 DNA: TGCAGTGCTAGGCCCAGGGGTGGCTATAATTCACCCCTCCACTTT. As protein: CSARPRGGYNSPLHF.